The 21 T cell receptor beta chains below come from one sample, sequenced in a study of OX40 agonist ivuxolimab in advanced cancers. The method was immunoSEQ multiplex PCR; TCRdb's version includes in-frame clones alone and lacks a portion of them. The sample holds tens of thousands of clones; roughly 87% are singletons and the top ten take 3.1%. The material was CD4+ or CD8+ T cells sorted from blood, obtained in a trial of the OX40 agonist ivuxolimab. The receptors were gathered from an adult with an advanced solid tumor such as melanoma, head and neck, liver or kidney cancer.

The chain recombines TRBV6-6 with TRBJ1-1; possibly TRBD1 for D (6 bases). The CDR3 consists of 12 residues. Germline V lookup: CDR1 MNHNY, CDR2 SVGAGI (reference sequence). Trimming cost V 6 bases and J 9 bases, with 14 bases left between them. The CDR3: CASSQRGRKAFF. CDR3 nucleotide sequence: TGTGCCAGCAGCCAAAGGGGGAGGAAAGCTTTCTTT.

V usage is TRBV5-5 and J usage is TRBJ1-2; perhaps TRBD1 as D (6 bases). Deletions cut 0 bases from V and 4 bases from J, with 13 bases between. Germline assignment: CDR1 SGHKS and CDR2 YYEKEE (reference sequence). The CDR3 sequence is 15 residues long. Here the CDR3 reads CASSLVGQQIYGYTF. The CDR3 DNA is TGTGCCAGCAGCTTGGTAGGACAGCAAATCTATGGCTACACCTTC.

This chain links TRBV14 with TRBJ1-4; D remains ambiguous. Per the germline V gene, CDR1 is SGHDN and CDR2 is FVKESK. Trimming cost V 4 bases and J 8 bases, with 8 bases left between them. The CDR3 length is 12 residues. Here the CDR3 reads CASSRAEEKLFF. CDR3 in DNA: TGTGCCAGCAGCCGAGCGGAAGAAAAACTGTTTTTT.

The V gene is TRBV6-6, the J gene TRBJ2-1, with D uncertain. The V gene lost 3 bases and the J gene lost 4 bases, with 10 bases spanning the gap. CDR3 size: 14 residues. The germline V gene has CDR1 MNHNY and CDR2 SVGAGI (reference sequence). CDR3 amino acids: CASSYYSSYNEQFF. The CDR3 DNA reads TGTGCCAGCAGTTATTACAGCTCTTACAATGAGCAGTTCTTC.

The rearrangement uses TRBV19 and TRBJ2-4; no clear D gene. The CDR3 totals 16 residues. With 1 base removed from V and 0 bases from J, the gap between germline ends came to 10 bases. Germline assignment: CDR1 LNHDA and CDR2 SQIVND (reference sequence). The CDR3 nucleotides read TGTGCCAGTAGTATAGGGCAGACCCTAGCCAAAAACATTCAGTACTTC. The encoded protein is CASSIGQTLAKNIQYF. Combining the CDR3 with reference TRBV19 and TRBJ2-4 gives the whole variable domain DGGITQSPKYLFRKEGQNVTLSCEQNLNHDAMYWYRQDPGQGLRLIYYSQIVNDFQKGDIAEGYSVSREKKESFPLTVTSAQKNPTAFYLCASSIGQTLAKNIQYFGAGTRLSVL.

The chain couples TRBV19 to TRBJ2-7; D is tentatively TRBD1 or TRBD2 (6 bases each). Trimming stripped 3 bases from V and 4 bases from J, with 16 bases between. The CDR3 runs to 15 residues. Germline V lookup: CDR1 LNHDA, CDR2 SQIVND (reference sequence). The CDR3 protein is CASSILTGAGYEQYF. Here the CDR3 DNA reads TGTGCCAGTAGTATTCTAACGGGGGCAGGATACGAGCAGTACTTC.

V gene TRBV7-9 combines with J gene TRBJ2-2, with a tentative D call TRBD2 (5 bases). The CDR3 sequence is 16 residues long. V lost 1 base, J lost 7 bases, and 16 bases lay in between. Germline V gene sequence: CDR1 SEHNR, CDR2 FQNEAQ (reference sequence). In DNA, the CDR3 is TGTGCCAGCAGCTTAGGGGTCGGGCTAGCTGGCGGGGAGCTGTTTTTT. Its protein is CASSLGVGLAGGELFF.

This clone showed up just once. V usage is TRBV14 and J usage is TRBJ2-3; a weak D match, TRBD2 (6 bases). Trimming shortened V by 0 bases and J by 3 bases, and 13 bases separated the two germline ends. Germline CDR1 reads SGHDN; CDR2 reads FVKESK. The CDR3 contains 16 residues. The DNA of the CDR3 is TGTGCCAGCAGCCAAGATCGAGCGGCGGGGACAGATACGCAGTATTTT. This gives the protein CASSQDRAAGTDTQYF.

The rearrangement links TRBV5-4 to TRBJ2-3, with D maybe TRBD2 (6 bases). Germline V gene data show CDR1 as SGHNT and CDR2 as YYREEE (reference sequence). V lost 4 bases and J lost 0, with 18 bases in between. The CDR3 length is 17 residues. The CDR3 region is CASSHPGRRGSTDTQYF. CDR3 in DNA: TGTGCCAGCAGCCACCCAGGAAGGCGGGGTAGCACAGATACGCAGTATTTT.

The chain uses TRBV18 and TRBJ1-2; D might be TRBD1 (6 bases). Germline V gene lookup returns CDR1 KGHSH and CDR2 LQKENI. The CDR3 sequence is 14 residues long. Trimming took 6 bases from V and 8 from J, leaving 19 bases between them. The CDR3 loop is CASSPGPGEGGYTF. As DNA, the CDR3 is TGTGCCAGCTCCCCAGGCCCAGGGGAGGGCGGCTACACCTTC.

This rearrangement joins TRBV5-1 to TRBJ2-5; a possible D gene is TRBD1 (6 bases). The germline V gene has CDR1 SGHRS and CDR2 YFSETQ. V gave up 1 base and J gave up 2 bases, with 15 bases separating them. The CDR3 contains 16 residues. The CDR3 loop is CASSLNGGQLQETQYF. CDR3 in DNA: TGCGCCAGCAGCTTGAATGGTGGACAGCTTCAAGAGACCCAGTACTTC.

This clone has more than one count but fewer than ten. The chain employs TRBV29-1 and TRBJ2-7; 7 nucleotides agree with TRBD1. The CDR3 is made up of 13 amino acids. V lost 7 bases and J lost 0; bases outside the gene matches: 6. Per germline, CDR1 SQVTM and CDR2 ANQGSEA. CDR3 nucleotides: TGCAGCGCCTCCAGGGGGACCTCCTACGAGCAGTACTTC. It codes for CSASRGTSYEQYF.

CDR3 nucleotide sequence: TGTGCCAGCAGCGGCTCCGGGACAGTCTTTAATCAGCCCCAGCATTTT. It translates to CASSGSGTVFNQPQHF. V gene TRBV5-5 combines with J gene TRBJ1-5; 7 bases are a match to TRBD1. CDR3 length: 16 residues. The trim removed 4 bases at V and 4 bases at J, leaving 11 bases unmatched. Germline values: CDR1 SGHKS, CDR2 YYEKEE (reference sequence).

The CDR3 sequence: CASSPRGGTGELFF. The DNA for the CDR3 is TGTGCCAGCAGCCCCAGGGGAGGCACCGGGGAGCTGTTTTTT. The chain carries TRBV4-2 and TRBJ2-2, with D possibly being TRBD1 or TRBD2 (6 bases each). This CDR3 has 14 residues. Germline CDR1 is LGHNA and CDR2 is YNFKEQ. Trimming took 4 bases from V and 4 from J, leaving 10 bases between them.

V usage is TRBV18 and J usage is TRBJ1-1; D uncertain. The CDR3 length is 14 residues. The germline V gene encodes CDR1 KGHSH and CDR2 LQKENI. The germline V and J ends were trimmed by 3 bases and 3 bases, with 11 bases remaining between them. The CDR3 here is CASSPVFQYTEAFF. CDR3 DNA: TGTGCCAGCTCACCCGTCTTTCAGTACACTGAAGCTTTCTTT.

This clone was counted once. The CDR3 region has the DNA TGTGCCAGCATCCGACAGGGCTCCTACGAGCAGTACTTC. Translating gives CASIRQGSYEQYF. This chain links TRBV27 with TRBJ2-7, with 7 bases matching TRBD1. There are 13 residues in the CDR3. V was pared by 7 bases and J by 0 bases, with 3 bases of the junction left unmatched. Germline loops: CDR1 MNHEY, CDR2 SMNVEV (reference sequence).

The J gene is TRBJ2-1, the V gene TRBV5-1; tentative D call: TRBD1 (6 bases). This CDR3 has 14 amino acids. Germline V CDR1 and CDR2: SGHRS, YFSETQ. V shed 7 bases and J shed 7 bases, with 18 bases lying between them. As DNA, the CDR3 is TGCGCCAGCGACACACTAGGGGGTCGAAATGAGCAGTTCTTC. It is translated as CASDTLGGRNEQFF. Complete variable domain (other parts from reference TRBV5-1 and TRBJ2-1): KAGVTQTPRYLIKTRGQQVTLSCSPISGHRSVSWYQQTPGQGLQFLFEYFSETQRNKGNFPGRFSGRQFSNSRSEMNVSTLELGDSALYLCASDTLGGRNEQFFGPGTRLTVL.

The V call is TRBV27, the J call TRBJ2-3, with TRBD2 matching over 10 bases. The CDR3 contains 17 residues. V lost 4 bases, J lost 2 bases, and 9 bases stayed unmatched. CDR1 and CDR2 from the germline V gene are MNHEY and SMNVEV (reference sequence). The CDR3 protein is CASSSPLAGVITDTQYF. As DNA, the CDR3 is TGTGCCAGCAGTTCCCCCCTAGCGGGAGTTATCACAGATACGCAGTATTTT.

This clone was seen more than once but under ten times. The chain carries TRBV6-5 and TRBJ2-3; no firm D call. The germline V gene has CDR1 MNHEY and CDR2 SVGAGI. This CDR3 comprises 15 residues. V shed 0 bases and J shed 2 bases, with 9 bases lying between them. CDR3 region: CASSYSRSPTDTQYF. CDR3 nucleotides: TGTGCCAGCAGTTACTCGAGGTCGCCCACAGATACGCAGTATTTT.

V usage is TRBV6-6 and J usage is TRBJ1-5, with D possibly matching TRBD1 (5 bases). The CDR3 loop spans 15 amino acids. Germline V CDR1 and CDR2: MNHNY, SVGAGI (reference sequence). The germline V and J ends were trimmed by 2 bases and 3 bases, with 11 bases remaining between them. CDR3 DNA sequence: TGTGCCAGCAGTTACGGGCTGGGGGACAATCAGCCCCAGCATTTT. It yields the protein CASSYGLGDNQPQHF.

The rearrangement uses TRBV7-2 and TRBJ2-2; TRBD2 might be the D (6 bases). The CDR3 contains 15 residues. Germline values: CDR1 SGHTA, CDR2 FQGNSA. With 5 bases removed from V and 7 bases from J, the gap between germline ends came to 17 bases. The CDR3 spells CASSPGSGASGELFF. The CDR3 DNA sequence: TGTGCCAGCAGCCCGGGTAGCGGCGCTAGCGGGGAGCTGTTTTTT.